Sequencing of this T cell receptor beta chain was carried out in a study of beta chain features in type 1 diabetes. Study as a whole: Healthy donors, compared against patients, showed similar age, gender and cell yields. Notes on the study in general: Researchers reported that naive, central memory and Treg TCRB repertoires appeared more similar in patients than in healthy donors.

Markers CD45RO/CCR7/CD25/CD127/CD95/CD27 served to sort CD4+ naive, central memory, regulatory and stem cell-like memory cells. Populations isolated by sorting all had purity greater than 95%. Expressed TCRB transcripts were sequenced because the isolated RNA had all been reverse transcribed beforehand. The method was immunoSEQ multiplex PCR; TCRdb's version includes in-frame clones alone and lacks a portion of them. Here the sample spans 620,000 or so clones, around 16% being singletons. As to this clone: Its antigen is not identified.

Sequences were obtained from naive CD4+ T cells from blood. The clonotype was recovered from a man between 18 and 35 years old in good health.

The CDR3 sequence is CASSVQTGAGEQYF. The CDR3 nucleotides read TGTGCCAGCAGCGTACAGACAGGGGCGGGCGAGCAGTACTTC. The chain combines TRBV9 with TRBJ2-7; TRBD1 aligns across 8 bases. Germline V gives CDR1 SGDLS, CDR2 YYNGEE. V was clipped by 1 base and J by 6 bases; unmatched bases: 6. CDR3 length: 14 residues.